Each of the 17 T cell receptor beta chains below was sequenced from the same sample in a study of cytomegalovirus exposure and HLA in healthy donors. With 60 Vbeta and 13 Jbeta primers, the PCR was carried out. Measured with immunoSEQ multiplex PCR; TCRdb has only the in-frame clones, and not every one. The sample lists under 200,000 clones, approximately 82% occurring once. Sequencing input: PBMCs. These receptors were collected from a woman younger than 35 in good health and CMV-seronegative.

The chain uses TRBV11-3 and TRBJ2-5, with D maybe TRBD2 (6 bases). Germline V lookup: CDR1 SGHNT, CDR2 YENEEA. The CDR3 totals 16 residues. Between the trimmed V and J ends, which lost 1 base and 4 bases, there was a span of 16 bases. The CDR3 protein is CASSLVLAPFGETQYF. In nucleotides, the CDR3 is TGTGCCAGCAGCTTAGTACTAGCCCCCTTTGGAGAGACCCAGTACTTC.

The chain joins TRBV25-1 to TRBJ2-3; TRBD2 agrees at 11 bases. Germline-derived CDR1 and CDR2 are MGHDK and SYGVNS. There are 16 residues in the CDR3. V gave up 8 bases and J gave up 2 bases; unmatched junction bases: 9. CDR3 nucleotides: TGTGCCAGCGCCGAGGGGACTAGCGGAAACACAGATACGCAGTATTTT. Its protein product is CASAEGTSGNTDTQYF.

The chain carries TRBV4-1 and TRBJ2-3, with a possible D match to TRBD2 (5 bases). V was trimmed by 0 bases and J by 9 bases, leaving 10 bases between them. This CDR3 has 13 residues. Germline V gene data show CDR1 as MGHRA and CDR2 as YSYEKL. The CDR3 DNA follows: TGCGCCAGCAGCCAAGATTGGGGAGACACGCAGTATTTT. Translating gives CASSQDWGDTQYF.

This chain links TRBV5-6 with TRBJ1-6; no definite D call. There are 15 residues in the CDR3. V gave up 2 bases and J gave up 5 bases, with 11 bases separating them. Germline V CDR1 and CDR2: SGHDT, YYEEEE. The CDR3 here is CASSFSSTHNSPLHF. The CDR3, as DNA: TGTGCCAGCAGCTTTAGCTCAACCCATAATTCACCCCTCCACTTT.

This chain links TRBV11-3 with TRBJ2-2, with TRBD2 matching over 12 bases. This CDR3 is built from 18 residues. Germline V gives CDR1 SGHNT, CDR2 YENEEA. With 2 bases clipped from V and 6 bases from J, the junction kept 10 bases outside the gene matches. CDR3 region: CASSLKELAGGGAGELFF. CDR3 coding DNA: TGTGCCAGCAGCTTAAAGGAACTAGCGGGAGGAGGGGCCGGGGAGCTGTTTTTT.

The chain is built from TRBV14 and TRBJ2-1; tentative D call: TRBD2 (6 bases). Trimming left V 2 bases short and J 2 bases short, with 13 bases between. CDR3 length: 16 amino acids. The V gene's germline CDR1 is SGHDN and CDR2 FVKESK. CDR3 coding DNA: TGTGCCAGCAGCCAACCCGGGAGCGAGCCCTACAATGAGCAGTTCTTC. It encodes CASSQPGSEPYNEQFF. Complete variable domain (other parts from reference TRBV14 and TRBJ2-1): EAGVTQFPSHSVIEKGQTVTLRCDPISGHDNLYWYRRVMGKEIKFLLHFVKESKQDESGMPNNRFLAERTGGTYSTLKVQPAELEDSGVYFCASSQPGSEPYNEQFFGPGTRLTVL.

The rearrangement joins TRBV29-1 to TRBJ2-1; maybe TRBD1 (5 bases). The CDR3 covers 16 residues. Between the trimmed V and J ends, which lost 2 bases and 3 bases, there was a span of 17 bases. The V gene's germline CDR1 is SQVTM and CDR2 ANQGSEA. CDR3 protein: CSVEWEGDFFYNEQFF. In nucleotides, the CDR3 is TGCAGCGTTGAATGGGAAGGGGATTTTTTCTACAATGAGCAGTTCTTC.

A few counts support this clone. The chain is built from TRBV5-6 and TRBJ2-1, with 10 bases fitting TRBD2. V shed 0 bases, J shed 6 bases, and the junction held 3 bases outside the gene matches. The length of the CDR3 is 15 residues. Germline loops: CDR1 SGHDT, CDR2 YYEEEE. For the CDR3, the DNA is TGTGCCAGCAGCTTGGGCCTAGCGGGAGCCAATGAGCAGTTCTTC. This gives the protein CASSLGLAGANEQFF.

The chain uses TRBV18 and TRBJ1-1; D not certain. Germline loops: CDR1 KGHSH, CDR2 LQKENI. V dropped 2 bases and J dropped 0 bases, with 4 bases sitting between them. The CDR3 is 13 residues long. The CDR3 reads CASSPYLNTEAFF. The CDR3 DNA is TGTGCCAGCTCACCATACTTGAACACTGAAGCTTTCTTT.

The chain couples TRBV19 to TRBJ1-5; no reliable D call. In germline, CDR1 is LNHDA, CDR2 SQIVND (reference sequence). The CDR3 is 12 amino acids. DNA for the CDR3: TGTGCAACGGGGATGACGAATCAGCCCCAGCATTTT. Protein sequence: CATGMTNQPQHF.

A single count supports this clone. The chain links TRBV7-9 to TRBJ2-3, with 9 bases that match TRBD2. Germline CDR1 SEHNR, CDR2 FQNEAQ (reference sequence). The CDR3 totals 16 residues. V gave up 4 bases and J gave up 5 bases; unmatched junction bases: 10. The CDR3 bases are TGTGCCAGCAGCTCGACTGGCGGGAGGGCCATAGATACGCAGTATTTT. Its protein is CASSSTGGRAIDTQYF.

The CDR3 is CASSPSRREGGFGELFF. CDR3 coding DNA: TGCGCCAGCAGCCCAAGTAGGCGGGAGGGCGGGTTCGGGGAGCTGTTTTTT. V usage is TRBV4-3 and J usage is TRBJ2-2; 9 nucleotides match TRBD2. This CDR3 comprises 17 residues. Germline V gene sequence: CDR1 LGHNA, CDR2 YSLEER. Germline trimming cut 4 bases from V and 7 bases from J; bases unmatched to any gene: 13.

This clone was recorded only once. The chain has TRBV11-2 and TRBJ2-1; weak D call: TRBD2 (6 bases). This CDR3 region has 16 residues. Germline assignment: CDR1 SGHAT and CDR2 FQNNGV. Trimming removed 5 bases at V and 2 bases at J, with 16 bases between. The CDR3 loop is CASSPMAGRAYNEQFF. The CDR3 region has the DNA TGTGCCAGCAGCCCCATGGCGGGACGAGCCTACAATGAGCAGTTCTTC.

This clone was observed a few times. The V and J genes are TRBV4-3 and TRBJ2-7; TRBD2 agrees at 9 bases. V lost 0 bases, J lost 2 bases, and 5 bases stayed unmatched. The CDR3 extends over 16 amino acids. In germline, CDR1 is LGHNA, CDR2 YSLEER. DNA of the CDR3: TGCGCCAGCAGCCAAGATGTGCTAGCGGGAACCTACGAGCAGTACTTC. This encodes CASSQDVLAGTYEQYF.

The V and J genes are TRBV29-1 and TRBJ2-2; unclear D gene. The ends were cut back, 1 base at V and 6 bases at J, with 6 bases in the middle. CDR1 and CDR2 from the germline V gene are SQVTM and ANQGSEA. The CDR3 sequence is 12 residues long. CDR3 region: CSVEGPAGELFF. CDR3 in DNA: TGCAGCGTTGAAGGTCCCGCCGGGGAGCTGTTTTTT.

There are a few counts of this clone. This chain connects TRBV18 to TRBJ1-1, with a tentative D call TRBD1 (5 bases). The V end lost 0 bases, the J end lost 1 base, and 9 bases lay between the germline ends. The CDR3 extends over 15 amino acids. Germline assignment: CDR1 KGHSH and CDR2 LQKENI. CDR3 sequence (DNA): TGTGCCAGCTCACCACCACAGGTGGGGAACACTGAAGCTTTCTTT. This sequence encodes CASSPPQVGNTEAFF. Combining the CDR3 with reference TRBV18 and TRBJ1-1 gives the whole variable domain NAGVMQNPRHLVRRRGQEARLRCSPMKGHSHVYWYRQLPEEGLKFMVYLQKENIIDESGMPKERFSAEFPKEGPSILRIQQVVRGDSAAYFCASSPPQVGNTEAFFGQGTRLTVV.

J is TRBJ2-7 and V is TRBV10-1; weak D call: TRBD2 (5 bases). Trimming pared 6 bases from V and 7 bases from J, leaving 13 bases between. The CDR3 runs to 12 residues. CDR1 is WNHNN and CDR2 is SYGVQD in the germline V gene (reference sequence). CDR3 amino acids: CASSRTGGEQYF. CDR3 coding DNA: TGCGCCAGCAGCCGGACCGGCGGGGAGCAGTACTTC.